What follows are 21 T cell receptor beta chains derived from one specimen sequenced in a study of T cells in Graves' hyperthyroidism and ophthalmopathy. Researchers took RNA transcripts and amplified the TCR beta CDR3 regions from them. Primed by the HTBI set, a first-round RT-PCR was run on the TCR CDR3. MiXCR, applied by TCRdb to the multiplex PCR reads, yields one record per CDR3 protein. Here the sample spans around 620,000 distinct CDR3 sequences, approximately 15% being singletons. Sequencing used blood. All receptors come from a woman aged 18-30 years with Graves' ophthalmopathy.

This clonotype has at least ten counts. The V gene is TRBV2, the J gene TRBJ1-1; D is unclear. The CDR3 spans 14 residues. Looked up from germline, CDR1 is SNHLY and CDR2 is FYNNEI. The V gene lost 8 bases and the J gene lost 4 bases, with 17 bases spanning the gap. CDR3 DNA: TGTGCCAGCCGTTTGGGTATTGAGAGCACTGAAGCTTTCTTT. It specifies CASRLGIESTEAFF. Combining the CDR3 with reference TRBV2 and TRBJ1-1 gives the whole variable domain EPEVTQTPSHQVTQMGQEVILRCVPISNHLYFYWYRQILGQKVEFLVSFYNNEISEKSEIFDDQFSVERPDGSNFTLKIRSTKLEDSAMYFCASRLGIESTEAFFGQGTRLTVV.

This clonotype was seen at least ten times. The V and J genes are TRBV10-3 and TRBJ1-2; 8 positions agree with TRBD1. The CDR3 loop spans 16 amino acids. V was clipped by 0 bases and J by 8 bases; unmatched bases: 11. Germline values: CDR1 ENHRY, CDR2 SYGVKD. The CDR3 reads CAISESGTGPKEGYTF. The CDR3 DNA reads as TGTGCCATCAGTGAGTCGGGGACAGGACCAAAGGAGGGCTACACCTTC.

The chain uses TRBV5-4 and TRBJ2-7; 10 nucleotides align to TRBD1. The CDR3 sequence is 13 residues long. CDR1 and CDR2 (germline): SGHNT, YYREEE (reference sequence). V trimming: 3 bases; J trimming: 5 bases; junction bases outside the gene matches: 2. Here the CDR3 DNA reads TGTGCCAGCAGCTCCGGGACAGGGGACGAGCAGTACTTC. Its protein is CASSSGTGDEQYF.

This clonotype showed up just a few times. This chain links TRBV7-9 with TRBJ2-5; TRBD2 agrees at 10 bases. The length of the CDR3 is 16 residues. V was clipped by 5 bases and J by 5 bases; unmatched bases: 11. The germline CDR1 and CDR2 sequences are SEHNR and FQNEAQ (reference sequence). CDR3 sequence: CASSHPSEREGETQYF. In nucleotides, the CDR3 is TGTGCCAGCAGCCACCCGAGTGAGCGGGAGGGGGAGACCCAGTACTTC. Using reference TRBV7-9 and TRBJ2-5 for the parts outside the CDR3, the full variable domain is DTGVSQNPRHKITKRGQNVTFRCDPISEHNRLYWYRQTLGQGPEFLTYFQNEAQLEKSRLLSDRFSAERPKGSFSTLEIQRTEQGDSAMYLCASSHPSEREGETQYFGPGTRLLVL.

Ten or more counts support this clonotype. This rearrangement joins TRBV12-5 to TRBJ2-2; D assignment may be TRBD1 or TRBD2 (5 bases each). CDR3 size: 16 residues. Germline V gives CDR1 LGHNT, CDR2 FRNRAP. Trimming stripped 4 bases from V and 1 base from J, with 13 bases between. The CDR3 DNA reads TGTGCTAGTGGTTCCCCGGGGCTCATGAACACCGGGGAGCTGTTTTTT. It codes for CASGSPGLMNTGELFF.

A note on this clonotype: A single base separates this from a much larger clone, so it may be a read error. The rearrangement joins TRBV4-2 to TRBJ1-2; TRBD1 matches at 10 bases. Per germline, CDR1 LGHNA and CDR2 YNFKEQ. The CDR3 has 13 residues. The CDR3 nucleotides are TGTGTCAGCAGCCAAGGACAGGGGGGAGGCTACACCTTC. Its protein product is CVSSQGQGGGYTF.

This clonotype has ten or more counts. This chain connects TRBV10-3 to TRBJ1-2; 7 bases match TRBD1. CDR3 length equals 14 residues. Looked up from germline, CDR1 is ENHRY and CDR2 is SYGVKD. V lost 2 bases and J lost 2; bases outside the gene matches: 2. DNA of the CDR3: TGTGCCATCAGTGAGGGACAGGTAAACTATGGCTACACCTTC. Translating gives CAISEGQVNYGYTF.

The table lists this clonotype with many counts. The CDR3 here is CASSVGPTDTQYF. The CDR3 coding sequence is TGTGCCAGCAGCGTAGGTCCGACAGATACGCAGTATTTT. The chain carries TRBV9 and TRBJ2-3; no firm D call. CDR3 length equals 13 residues. Germline V gene sequence: CDR1 SGDLS, CDR2 YYNGEE. With 0 bases removed from V and 3 bases from J, the gap between germline ends came to 5 bases. Full variable domain (missing parts from reference TRBV9 and TRBJ2-3): DSGVTQTPKHLITATGQRVTLRCSPRSGDLSVYWYQQSLDQGLQFLIQYYNGEERAKGNILERFSAQQFPDLHSELNLSSLELGDSALYFCASSVGPTDTQYFGPGTRLTVL.

This clonotype was detected only a few times. The V gene is TRBV27, the J gene TRBJ2-7, with TRBD1 matching 9 bases. CDR3 size: 14 residues. The germline gives CDR1 MNHEY, CDR2 SMNVEV (reference sequence). V was clipped by 6 bases and J by 1 base; unmatched bases: 4. DNA for the CDR3: TGTGCCAGCAGGGGACAGGGCCTTTCCTACGAGCAGTACTTC. This encodes CASRGQGLSYEQYF.

The chain combines TRBV7-9 with TRBJ2-2, with D perhaps matching TRBD1 (5 bases). The germline V and J ends were trimmed by 5 bases and 6 bases, with 16 bases remaining between them. This CDR3 contains 15 residues. CDR1 and CDR2 from the germline V gene are SEHNR and FQNEAQ (reference sequence). The CDR3 DNA reads as TGTGCCAGCAGCAAAAACCGACTCAGGGCCGGGGAGCTGTTTTTT. Protein: CASSKNRLRAGELFF.

The chain combines TRBV11-2 with TRBJ2-3, with 10 bases matching TRBD2. Germline values: CDR1 SGHAT, CDR2 FQNNGV. V lost 1 base, J lost 2 bases, and 6 bases stayed unmatched. CDR3 size: 17 residues. In DNA, the CDR3 is TGTGCCAGCAGCTTAGGAACGCTAGCGGGGGTCACAGATACGCAGTATTTT. Translating it yields CASSLGTLAGVTDTQYF. Full variable domain (outside the CDR3, taken from reference TRBV11-2 and TRBJ2-3): EAGVAQSPRYKIIEKRQSVAFWCNPISGHATLYWYQQILGQGPKLLIQFQNNGVVDDSQLPKDRFSAERLKGVDSTLKIQPAKLEDSAVYLCASSLGTLAGVTDTQYFGPGTRLTVL.

This clonotype was seen many times. CDR3 sequence reads: CASSGRGPNTEAFF. The CDR3, as DNA: TGTGCCAGCAGCGGGAGGGGGCCTAACACTGAAGCTTTCTTT. The rearrangement uses TRBV2 and TRBJ1-1; 7 bases are a match to TRBD1. J lost 2 bases, V lost 6 bases, and 6 bases had no gene match. There are 14 residues in the CDR3. Per the germline V gene, CDR1 is SNHLY and CDR2 is FYNNEI.

The table lists this clonotype with many counts. The rearrangement uses TRBV11-2 and TRBJ2-1; perhaps TRBD1 as D (5 bases). This CDR3 has 16 amino acids. The germline gives CDR1 SGHAT, CDR2 FQNNGV. Trimming took off 2 bases at V and 5 bases at J, with 16 bases between the two ends. In DNA, the CDR3 is TGTGCCAGCAGCTTAAGAAGGATTAGCAGGGACAATGAGCAGTTCTTC. This gives the protein CASSLRRISRDNEQFF.

This clonotype was detected a few times. This rearrangement joins TRBV19 to TRBJ1-2; 10 bases are a match to TRBD1. V lost 4 bases, J lost 3 bases, and 8 bases stayed unmatched. The CDR3 extends over 16 amino acids. Germline CDR1 is LNHDA and CDR2 is SQIVND (reference sequence). The CDR3, as DNA: TGTGCCAGTAGTACCCCTGGACAGGGGGAATACTATGGCTACACCTTC. Translated: CASSTPGQGEYYGYTF. Filled out from reference TRBV19 and TRBJ1-2, the complete variable domain reads DGGITQSPKYLFRKEGQNVTLSCEQNLNHDAMYWYRQDPGQGLRLIYYSQIVNDFQKGDIAEGYSVSREKKESFPLTVTSAQKNPTAFYLCASSTPGQGEYYGYTFGSGTRLTVV.

This clonotype was seen at least ten times. This chain connects TRBV15 to TRBJ2-6; unclear D gene. The V gene's germline CDR1 is LNHNV and CDR2 YYDKDF (reference sequence). The CDR3 is 17 amino acids. V was clipped by 0 bases and J by 2 bases, with 11 bases between them. The DNA of the CDR3 is TGTGCCACCAGCAGAGAACCTGTAGGGACTGGGGCCAACGTCCTGACTTTC. Its protein product is CATSREPVGTGANVLTF.

J is TRBJ1-5 and V is TRBV28, with a tentative D call TRBD1 (5 bases). The CDR3 consists of 14 residues. With 8 bases removed from V and 0 bases from J, the gap between germline ends came to 11 bases. Per the germline V gene, CDR1 is MDHEN and CDR2 is SYDVKM. The CDR3 region is CASLTDDSNQPQHF. The DNA for the CDR3 is TGTGCCAGCCTGACAGACGATAGCAATCAGCCCCAGCATTTT. The full variable domain, rest sourced from reference TRBV28 and TRBJ1-5, is DVKVTQSSRYLVKRTGEKVFLECVQDMDHENMFWYRQDPGLGLRLIYFSYDVKMKEKGDIPEGYSVSREKKERFSLILESASTNQTSMYLCASLTDDSNQPQHFGDGTRLSIL.

This clonotype has a handful of counts. The genes are TRBV25-1 and TRBJ2-7, with TRBD1 matching 9 bases. The CDR3 is 12 amino acids. Germline V gene data show CDR1 as MGHDK and CDR2 as SYGVNS. V lost 2 bases to trimming and J lost 10 bases; unmatched junction nucleotides: 3. CDR3 in DNA: TGTGCCAGCAGTGAAGGGACAGGGAGTCAGTACTTC. Translated: CASSEGTGSQYF.

For this clonotype: A read error may be the cause here, since a much bigger clone is one base away. The chain is built from TRBV5-1 and TRBJ2-7; D not resolved. In germline, CDR1 is SGHRS, CDR2 YFSETQ. The length of the CDR3 is 13 residues. This CDR3 reads CASSLETRYEQCF. In DNA form, the CDR3 reads TGCGCCAGCAGCTTGGAGACGCGTTACGAGCAGTGCTTC.

In its sample, this clonotype was seen many times. V and J are TRBV20-1 and TRBJ1-1; TRBD1 matches at 7 bases. Germline values: CDR1 DFQATT, CDR2 SNEGSKA (reference sequence). V lost 2 bases to trimming and J lost 7 bases; unmatched junction nucleotides: 10. The CDR3 length is 14 residues. Here the CDR3 DNA reads TGCAGTGCTAGATCAACGACAGGGCATAATGAAGCTTTCTTT. Protein: CSARSTTGHNEAFF.

This clonotype occurred many times. This chain joins TRBV30 and TRBJ2-1, with a tentative D call TRBD1 (6 bases). CDR1 GTSNPN and CDR2 SVGIG come from the germline V gene (reference sequence). V was cut by 0 bases and J by 1 base, with 10 bases left in between. This CDR3 comprises 15 residues. The CDR3 sequence: CAWSVQGNSYNEQFF. CDR3 sequence (DNA): TGTGCCTGGAGTGTACAGGGCAATTCCTACAATGAGCAGTTCTTC. Looking up the rest from reference TRBV30 and TRBJ2-1 gives the full variable domain: SQTIHQWPATLVQPVGSPLSLECTVEGTSNPNLYWYRQAAGRGLQLLFYSVGIGQISSEVPQNLSASRPQDRQFILSSKKLLLSDSGFYLCAWSVQGNSYNEQFFGPGTRLTVL.

V is TRBV2 and J is TRBJ1-5; 10 bases are a match to TRBD1. The CDR3 extends over 15 amino acids. The V gene end was trimmed by 4 bases and the J gene end by 4 bases; junction bases not matched to a gene: 4. In germline, CDR1 is SNHLY, CDR2 FYNNEI. The CDR3 DNA sequence: TGTGCCAGCAGTGGAGACAGGGGGCTAAATCAGCCCCAGCATTTT. Translated: CASSGDRGLNQPQHF. The full variable domain, completed using reference TRBV2 and TRBJ1-5, is EPEVTQTPSHQVTQMGQEVILRCVPISNHLYFYWYRQILGQKVEFLVSFYNNEISEKSEIFDDQFSVERPDGSNFTLKIRSTKLEDSAMYFCASSGDRGLNQPQHFGDGTRLSIL.